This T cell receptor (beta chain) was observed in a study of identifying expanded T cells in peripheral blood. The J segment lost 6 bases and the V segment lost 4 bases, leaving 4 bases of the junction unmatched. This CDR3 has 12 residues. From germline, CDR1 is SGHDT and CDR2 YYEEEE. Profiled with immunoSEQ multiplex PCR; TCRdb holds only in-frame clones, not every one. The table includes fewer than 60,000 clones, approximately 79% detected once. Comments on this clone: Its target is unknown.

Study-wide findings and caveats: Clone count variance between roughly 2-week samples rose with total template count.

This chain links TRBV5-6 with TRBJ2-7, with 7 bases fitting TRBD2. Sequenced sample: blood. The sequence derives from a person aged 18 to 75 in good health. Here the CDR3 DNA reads TGTGCCAGCAGCAGACTAGCAGGCGAGCAGTACTTC. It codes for CASSRLAGEQYF.